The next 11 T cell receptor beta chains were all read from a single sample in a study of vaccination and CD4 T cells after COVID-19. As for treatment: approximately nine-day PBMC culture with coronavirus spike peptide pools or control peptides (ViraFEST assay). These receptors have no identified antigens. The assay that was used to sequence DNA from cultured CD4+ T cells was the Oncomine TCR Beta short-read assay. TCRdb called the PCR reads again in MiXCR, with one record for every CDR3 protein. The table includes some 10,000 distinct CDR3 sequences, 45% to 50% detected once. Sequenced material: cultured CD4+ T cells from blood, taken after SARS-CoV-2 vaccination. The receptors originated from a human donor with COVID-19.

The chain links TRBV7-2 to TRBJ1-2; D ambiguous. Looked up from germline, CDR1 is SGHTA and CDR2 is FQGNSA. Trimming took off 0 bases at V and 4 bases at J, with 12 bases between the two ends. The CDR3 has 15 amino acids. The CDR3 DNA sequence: TGTGCCAGCAGCTTAGCAACATCACCGGTCTATGGCTACACCTTC. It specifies CASSLATSPVYGYTF.

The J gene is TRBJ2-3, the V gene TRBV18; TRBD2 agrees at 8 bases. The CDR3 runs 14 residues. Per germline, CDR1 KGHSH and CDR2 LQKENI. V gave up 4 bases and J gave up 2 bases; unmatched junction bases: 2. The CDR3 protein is CASSQLADTDTQYF. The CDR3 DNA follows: TGTGCCAGCTCACAACTAGCGGACACAGATACGCAGTATTTT. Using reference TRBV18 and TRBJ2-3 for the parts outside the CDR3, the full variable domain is NAGVMQNPRHLVRRRGQEARLRCSPMKGHSHVYWYRQLPEEGLKFMVYLQKENIIDESGMPKERFSAEFPKEGPSILRIQQVVRGDSAAYFCASSQLADTDTQYFGPGTRLTVL.

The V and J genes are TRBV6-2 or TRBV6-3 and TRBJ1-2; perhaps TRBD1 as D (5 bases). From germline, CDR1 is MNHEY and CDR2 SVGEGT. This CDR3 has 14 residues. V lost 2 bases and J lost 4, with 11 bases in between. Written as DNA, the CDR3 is TGTGCCAGCAGTTACCCCGGGGCGTCCTATGGCTACACCTTC. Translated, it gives CASSYPGASYGYTF.

The CDR3 loop reads CASSLRGGKGGDTEAFF. DNA for the CDR3: TGTGCCAGCAGCTTACGGGGGGGAAAGGGTGGGGACACTGAAGCTTTCTTT. V and J are TRBV7-3 and TRBJ1-1; weak D call: TRBD1 (5 bases). V shed 2 bases and J shed 3 bases, with 19 bases lying between them. Per the germline V gene, CDR1 is SGHTA and CDR2 is FQGTGA. The CDR3 is 17 amino acids.

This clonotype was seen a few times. The CDR3 DNA reads TGTGCCAGCAGCCACGGGAGGGTAGGAAACACCATATATTTT. It translates to CASSHGRVGNTIYF. The rearrangement joins TRBV7-9 to TRBJ1-3; D gene unclear. This CDR3 contains 14 residues. The germline gives CDR1 SEHNR, CDR2 FQNEAQ (reference sequence). V lost 5 bases and J lost 4, with 12 bases in between.

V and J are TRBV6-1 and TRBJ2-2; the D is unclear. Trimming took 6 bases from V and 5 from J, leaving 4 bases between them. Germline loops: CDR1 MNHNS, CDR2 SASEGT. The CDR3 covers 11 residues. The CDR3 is CASRGTGELFF. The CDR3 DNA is TGTGCCAGCAGGGGAACCGGGGAGCTGTTTTTT.

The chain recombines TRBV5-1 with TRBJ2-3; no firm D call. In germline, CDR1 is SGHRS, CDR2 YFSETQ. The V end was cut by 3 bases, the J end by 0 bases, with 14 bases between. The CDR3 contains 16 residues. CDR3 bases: TGCGCCAGCAGCTCCCGATTTTTCACTAGCACAGATACGCAGTATTTT. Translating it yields CASSSRFFTSTDTQYF.

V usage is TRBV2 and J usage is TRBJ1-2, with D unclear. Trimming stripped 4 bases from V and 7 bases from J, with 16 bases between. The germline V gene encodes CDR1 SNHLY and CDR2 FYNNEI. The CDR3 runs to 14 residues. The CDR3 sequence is CASSVGRGPVGYTF. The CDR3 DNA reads TGTGCCAGCAGTGTCGGTCGGGGTCCGGTTGGCTACACCTTC.

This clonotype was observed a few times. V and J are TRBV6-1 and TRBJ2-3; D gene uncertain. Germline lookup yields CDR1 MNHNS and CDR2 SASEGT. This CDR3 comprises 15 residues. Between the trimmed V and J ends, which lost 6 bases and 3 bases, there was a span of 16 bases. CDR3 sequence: CASSTPTVGTDTQYF. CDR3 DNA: TGTGCCAGCAGCACGCCCACAGTAGGAACAGATACGCAGTATTTT.

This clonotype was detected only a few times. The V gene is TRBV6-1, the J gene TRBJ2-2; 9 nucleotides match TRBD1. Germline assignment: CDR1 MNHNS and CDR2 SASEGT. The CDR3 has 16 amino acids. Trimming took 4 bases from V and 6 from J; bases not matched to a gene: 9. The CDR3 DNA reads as TGTGCCAGCAGTGCACTACCGGGACAGGGCCCCGGGGAGCTGTTTTTT. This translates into CASSALPGQGPGELFF.

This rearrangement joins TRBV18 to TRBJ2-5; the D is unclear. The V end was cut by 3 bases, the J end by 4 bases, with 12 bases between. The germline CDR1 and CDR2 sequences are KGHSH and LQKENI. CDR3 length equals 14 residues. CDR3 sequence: CASSPGQSGETQYF. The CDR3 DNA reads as TGTGCCAGCTCACCGGGCCAGTCAGGAGAGACCCAGTACTTC.